This T cell receptor beta chain appears in the sequencing data of a study of blood T cell repertoires in COVID-19 (dated by TCRdb to 2020 to 2021). About the study as a whole: Collaborator samples came from the United States, Italy and Spain and covered acute and convalescent phases of COVID-19. The material from the prospective study consisted of cDNA or gDNA derived from T cells, B-cell-depleted T cells, or PBMCs. Subjects who had been exposed to COVID-19, were actively infected with it, or had recovered from it provided the deeply sampled blood TCRbeta repertoires that made up the dataset. The repertoires were released in a freely available public database intended as a resource for research on the immune response to SARS-CoV-2. Samples were obtained from the ongoing ImmuneRACE study (first 160 participants) and from 1,254 subjects provided by 6 global collaborators. Nearly every sample came with metadata listing a de-identified subject ID, COVID-19 status, age in years and sex. Where HLA class I and class II types were available, the types were taken from metadata supplied by the sample provider, not from assay-based typing.

The immunoSEQ Assay, a bias-controlled multiplex PCR, was used to amplify TCRbeta CDR3 regions from genomic DNA. Processing in the source paper ran as follows. Within the assay, amplification of reference gene primers was used to estimate how many nucleated cells each sample contained. Sequence reads were collapsed and filtered to measure the absolute abundance of every unique TCRbeta CDR3 rearrangement. Productive Simpson clonality was computed per sample as the square root of Simpson's diversity index over productive rearrangements. TCRdb obtained this table from immuneACCESS and retained in-frame rearrangements with V and J assigned. These tables miss some clones; where compared with another copy, unresolved V genes account for less than half of the shortfall, and the remainder is unexplained. V, J and clone size derive from that table, while D and trimming were established from the DNA sequence. In this sample the table shows about 420,000 clones, 80% to 90% of which occur a single time. The ten largest clones add up to about 0.91% of the sample.

The germline V gene yields SNHLY for CDR1 and FYNNEI for CDR2. Measured from the cysteine to the phenylalanine, the CDR3 is 14 residues long. Just the 42-base CDR3 DNA is kept, in frame starting at base 1. V lost 7 bases and J lost 5 bases, and the count of bases not matched to a germline gene is 5. Study-wide conclusions, independent of this receptor: The amount of clinical and demographic metadata varied by source and participant and was provided uncurated.

In Seattle, one collaborating source enrolled patients while the infection was active and tracked those patients longitudinally over the course of disease. Collaborating institutions collected whole blood in K2EDTA tubes following their own protocols. For TCRbeta analysis, collaborators shipped samples as frozen whole blood, isolated PBMCs, or DNA extracted from either of those sample types. A remark on this clone: Its antigen is currently not known. Within one base of it there is no much larger clone, and no base qualities were kept.

The sample consisted of peripheral blood. The chain was built from TRBV2 and TRBJ1-6; a stretch of 7 junction bases matches TRBD1. This TCR was sampled from a man between 18 and 35 years old with COVID-19, enrolled during active disease. In nucleotides, the sequence is TGTGCCAGCATTGAGACAGGGAATAATTCACCCCTCCACTTT. It is translated as CASIETGNNSPLHF.